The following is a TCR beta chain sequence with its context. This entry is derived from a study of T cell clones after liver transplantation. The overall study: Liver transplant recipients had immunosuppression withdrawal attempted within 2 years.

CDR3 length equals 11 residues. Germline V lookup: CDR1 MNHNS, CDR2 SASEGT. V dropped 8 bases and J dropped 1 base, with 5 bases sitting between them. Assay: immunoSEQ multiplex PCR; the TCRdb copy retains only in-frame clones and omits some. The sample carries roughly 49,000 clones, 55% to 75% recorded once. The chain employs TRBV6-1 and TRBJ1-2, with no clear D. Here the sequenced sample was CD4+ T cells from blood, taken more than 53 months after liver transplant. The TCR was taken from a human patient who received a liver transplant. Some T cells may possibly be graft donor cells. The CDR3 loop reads CASESNYGYTF. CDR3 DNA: TGTGCCAGCGAGAGTAACTATGGCTACACCTTC.